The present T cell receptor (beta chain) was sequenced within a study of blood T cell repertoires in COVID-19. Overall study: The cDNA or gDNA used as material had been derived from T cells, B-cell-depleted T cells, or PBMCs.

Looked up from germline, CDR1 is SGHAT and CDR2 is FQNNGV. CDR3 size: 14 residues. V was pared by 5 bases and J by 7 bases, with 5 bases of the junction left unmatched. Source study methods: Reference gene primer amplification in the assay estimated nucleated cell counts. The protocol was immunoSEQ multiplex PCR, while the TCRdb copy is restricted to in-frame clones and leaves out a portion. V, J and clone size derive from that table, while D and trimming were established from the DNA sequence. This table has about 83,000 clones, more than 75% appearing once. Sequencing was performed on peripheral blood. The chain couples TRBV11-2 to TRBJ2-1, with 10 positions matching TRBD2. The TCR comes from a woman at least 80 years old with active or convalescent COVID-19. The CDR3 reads CASSVSGGLNEQFF. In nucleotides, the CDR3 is TGTGCCAGCAGCGTTAGCGGGGGGTTGAATGAGCAGTTCTTC.